This TCR beta chain originates from a study of control samples from healthy donors and cancer patients. Only in-frame clones appear in the TCRdb table, and some are missing; sequencing was by immunoSEQ multiplex PCR. The data show about 140,000 clones, roughly nine tenths seen once. Trimming pared 4 bases from V and 6 bases from J, leaving 9 bases between. CDR3 length equals 12 residues. Germline V lookup: CDR1 SGHTA, CDR2 FQGTGA. This rearrangement joins TRBV7-3 to TRBJ1-2; D is possibly TRBD1 (5 bases). Sequencing was done on a sample of blood. The clonotype was recovered from a man aged 18-30 years in good health. The CDR3 nucleotides read TGTGCCAGCAGCTCGCCGGGACATGGCTACACCTTC. This translates into CASSSPGHGYTF.